One TCR beta chain is described in this entry. The antigen is not known. The sample is drawn from a study of T cell repertoires in cytomegalovirus infection. Overall study: As its CMV epitopes, the study selected recently identified HLA-C-restricted and well-studied HLA-B-restricted targets. Study observations and caveats: Using cumulative public TCR beta family frequency, the authors identified those who carried CMV together with the relevant HLA.

Trimming at V came to 4 bases and at J to 1 base, leaving 4 bases not matched to a gene. The V gene's germline CDR1 is LNHNV and CDR2 YYDKDF (reference sequence). CDR3 length equals 16 residues. From the reads, TCRdb called clonotypes with MiXCR, one entry per CDR3 protein. The table shows approximately 770,000 distinct CDR3 sequences, with roughly 29% occurring only once. The V gene is TRBV15, the J gene TRBJ2-1, with TRBD2 matching 10 bases. The source of this sequence is a human donor in good health (CMV status not recorded). Some clones in this sample may be carry-over from other donors' samples. Sample: cultured CD8+ T cells from PBMCs, taken from culture after CMV antigen stimulation. CDR3 amino acids: CATSMSGGASYNEQFF. As DNA, the CDR3 is TGTGCCACCAGCATGAGCGGGGGGGCTTCCTACAATGAGCAGTTCTTC.